These 19 T cell receptor beta chains originate from one sample sequenced in a study of cytomegalovirus exposure and HLA in healthy donors. The PCR employed 60 Vbeta primers together with 13 Jbeta primers. Profiled with immunoSEQ multiplex PCR; TCRdb holds only in-frame clones, not every one. The data contain about 60,000 clones, around 80% of them singletons. The sequenced sample was PBMCs. The source of these receptors is a woman aged 25-40 years in good health and CMV-seronegative.

This clone was seen once. The chain carries TRBV30 and TRBJ1-2; 7 bases match TRBD1. The CDR3 sequence is 12 residues long. CDR1 and CDR2 from the germline V gene are GTSNPN and SVGIG (reference sequence). V lost 5 bases, J lost 8 bases, and 8 bases stayed unmatched. The CDR3 reads CAWGLRQGGYTF. CDR3 nucleotides: TGTGCCTGGGGCTTGAGACAGGGCGGCTACACCTTC. Drawing the rest from reference TRBV30 and TRBJ1-2, the complete variable domain is SQTIHQWPATLVQPVGSPLSLECTVEGTSNPNLYWYRQAAGRGLQLLFYSVGIGQISSEVPQNLSASRPQDRQFILSSKKLLLSDSGFYLCAWGLRQGGYTFGSGTRLTVV.

This clone was observed once. The CDR3, as DNA: TGTGCCAGCAGTCCGGCAGCAGCGGGGGGTGTAACCGACGAGCAGTACTTC. Translation: CASSPAAAGGVTDEQYF. The genes are TRBV28 and TRBJ2-7, with 9 bases identical to TRBD2. V lost 5 bases and J lost 5; bases outside the gene matches: 16. The CDR3 sequence is 17 residues long. Germline V gene data show CDR1 as MDHEN and CDR2 as SYDVKM. Complete variable domain (other parts from reference TRBV28 and TRBJ2-7): DVKVTQSSRYLVKRTGEKVFLECVQDMDHENMFWYRQDPGLGLRLIYFSYDVKMKEKGDIPEGYSVSREKKERFSLILESASTNQTSMYLCASSPAAAGGVTDEQYFGPGTRLTVT.

This chain uses TRBV10-3 with TRBJ1-2; a weak D match, TRBD1 (5 bases). Germline V gene sequence: CDR1 ENHRY, CDR2 SYGVKD. Trimming took off 11 bases at V and 2 bases at J, with 15 bases between the two ends. CDR3 length: 13 amino acids. The CDR3 sequence is CASSLTENYGYTF. The CDR3 DNA is TGTGCCTCCTCGCTGACAGAGAACTATGGCTACACCTTC.

The J gene is TRBJ2-7, the V gene TRBV18; D might be TRBD1 (6 bases). The CDR3 loop spans 14 amino acids. Germline V gene lookup returns CDR1 KGHSH and CDR2 LQKENI. The V gene lost 3 bases and the J gene lost 2 bases, with 11 bases spanning the gap. The CDR3 sequence: CASSPRQGTYEQYF. CDR3 sequence (DNA): TGTGCCAGCTCACCGCGGCAGGGGACCTACGAGCAGTACTTC.

The sample holds a few counts of this clone. The chain uses TRBV4-3 and TRBJ2-7, with 8 bases identical to TRBD1. J was trimmed by 0 bases and V by 0 bases; bases with no gene match: 1. The CDR3 covers 15 residues. Germline V gene sequence: CDR1 LGHNA, CDR2 YSLEER. CDR3 protein: CASSQDGTGSYEQYF. The CDR3, as DNA: TGCGCCAGCAGCCAAGATGGGACAGGCTCCTACGAGCAGTACTTC.

This clone was seen only once. This chain links TRBV30 with TRBJ2-3, with TRBD2 as a possible D gene (7 bases). CDR1 and CDR2 from the germline V gene are GTSNPN and SVGIG (reference sequence). Trimming removed 4 bases at V and 4 bases at J, with 15 bases between. This CDR3 comprises 14 residues. The CDR3 nucleotides are TGTGCCTGGAAGGGGGAGGGTAGGGCAGATACGCAGTATTTT. Protein sequence: CAWKGEGRADTQYF.

This clone has just one count. This chain connects TRBV6-5 to TRBJ1-1, with D perhaps matching TRBD1 (6 bases). CDR3 length equals 13 residues. V lost 10 bases, J lost 1 base, and 13 bases lay in between. CDR1 and CDR2 from the germline V gene are MNHEY and SVGAGI. The CDR3 coding sequence is TGTGCCACGCGAGGACAGACGAACACTGAAGCTTTCTTT. Translating gives CATRGQTNTEAFF.

This chain links TRBV5-1 with TRBJ1-1, with D possibly TRBD1 on 5 matching bases. Germline V gives CDR1 SGHRS, CDR2 YFSETQ. This CDR3 region has 13 residues. V was trimmed by 5 bases and J by 6 bases, leaving 14 bases between them. In nucleotides, the CDR3 is TGCGCCAGCAGTTTAGACAGTCTGTCTGAAGCTTTCTTT. Residues: CASSLDSLSEAFF.

The chain employs TRBV2 and TRBJ2-5; D is uncertain. Trimming removed 11 bases at V and 1 base at J, with 17 bases between. CDR3 length: 14 amino acids. Germline V gene sequence: CDR1 SNHLY, CDR2 FYNNEI. The CDR3 loop reads CAHKRSGGQETQYF. The CDR3 bases are TGTGCCCACAAACGGTCCGGCGGCCAAGAGACCCAGTACTTC.

This clone is a singleton in its sample. V and J are TRBV29-1 and TRBJ2-3; 9 positions match TRBD2. The CDR3 sequence is 14 residues long. Germline V gives CDR1 SQVTM, CDR2 ANQGSEA. Germline trimming cut 3 bases from V and 12 bases from J; bases unmatched to any gene: 13. CDR3 coding DNA: TGCAGCGTTGACCTGGCGGGGGGGCGTTTCCCTCAGTATTTT. Its translation: CSVDLAGGRFPQYF.

V is TRBV9 and J is TRBJ1-5, with D possibly matching TRBD1 (6 bases). This CDR3 is built from 15 residues. Germline CDR1 and CDR2: SGDLS and YYNGEE. V was trimmed by 5 bases and J by 5 bases, leaving 17 bases between them. The CDR3 region has the DNA TGTGCCAGCAGTGATGGGGACATTACAGATCAGCCCCAGCATTTT. This translates into CASSDGDITDQPQHF.

V usage is TRBV10-3 and J usage is TRBJ1-5; perhaps TRBD1 as D (6 bases). The CDR3 consists of 14 residues. The germline V and J ends were trimmed by 6 bases and 7 bases, with 16 bases remaining between them. Germline assignment: CDR1 ENHRY and CDR2 SYGVKD. CDR3 sequence reads: CAISGGAREQPQHF. DNA for the CDR3: TGTGCCATCAGCGGGGGGGCCCGGGAGCAGCCCCAGCATTTT.

The rearrangement uses TRBV29-1 and TRBJ2-1; 15 nucleotides line up with TRBD2. The CDR3 runs to 16 residues. Looked up from germline, CDR1 is SQVTM and CDR2 is ANQGSEA. Losses at the gene ends were 3 bases for V and 6 bases for J; bases not matched to a gene: 6. CDR3 DNA sequence: TGCAGCGTTGATTCGCGGACTAGCGGGAGGGGCAATGAGCAGTTCTTC. Its protein is CSVDSRTSGRGNEQFF.

This chain links TRBV9 with TRBJ1-1; D might be TRBD1 (6 bases). This CDR3 has 14 residues. The V gene's germline CDR1 is SGDLS and CDR2 YYNGEE. V lost 4 bases, J lost 1 base, and 11 bases lay in between. CDR3 sequence (DNA): TGTGCCAGCAGCCCCCTGACAGGGAACACTGAAGCTTTCTTT. This codes for CASSPLTGNTEAFF.

The chain joins TRBV15 to TRBJ1-2; maybe TRBD1 (5 bases). Germline CDR1 LNHNV, CDR2 YYDKDF (reference sequence). V was trimmed by 6 bases and J by 4 bases, leaving 9 bases between them. This CDR3 is built from 12 residues. CDR3 protein: CATSDGAYGYTF. As DNA, the CDR3 is TGTGCCACCAGTGATGGGGCCTATGGCTACACCTTC.

The rearrangement joins TRBV30 to TRBJ2-7; tentatively, D is TRBD1 (6 bases). V dropped 2 bases and J dropped 7 bases, with 12 bases sitting between them. Germline-derived CDR1 and CDR2 are GTSNPN and SVGIG (reference sequence). The CDR3 has 12 amino acids. The DNA for the CDR3 is TGTGCCTGGAGTCCCACAGGGTTAGAGCAGTACTTC. Translation gives CAWSPTGLEQYF.

The chain recombines TRBV12-5 with TRBJ1-1, with D maybe TRBD1 (6 bases). Trimming took off 6 bases at V and 0 bases at J, with 17 bases between the two ends. Germline values: CDR1 LGHNT, CDR2 FRNRAP. The CDR3 spans 16 residues. The CDR3 coding sequence is TGTGCTAGTGGCCCATACAGGACAGACTTGAACACTGAAGCTTTCTTT. Encoded protein: CASGPYRTDLNTEAFF.

This clone was seen only once. This chain joins TRBV6-5 and TRBJ1-5; D remains ambiguous. CDR1 MNHEY and CDR2 SVGAGI come from the germline V gene. V dropped 6 bases and J dropped 5 bases, with 14 bases sitting between them. The CDR3 runs to 14 residues. CDR3 region: CASSRARADQPQHF. The CDR3 DNA sequence: TGTGCCAGCAGCCGGGCGAGGGCGGATCAGCCCCAGCATTTT.

The chain carries TRBV5-1 and TRBJ2-1; possible D gene TRBD1, 5 bases. The CDR3 runs 12 residues. V was shortened by 4 bases and J by 10 bases, with 12 bases between the two germline ends. The germline V gene encodes CDR1 SGHRS and CDR2 YFSETQ. The CDR3 DNA is TGCGCCAGCAGCGTGGACAACCGCGAGCAGTTCTTC. Amino acids: CASSVDNREQFF.